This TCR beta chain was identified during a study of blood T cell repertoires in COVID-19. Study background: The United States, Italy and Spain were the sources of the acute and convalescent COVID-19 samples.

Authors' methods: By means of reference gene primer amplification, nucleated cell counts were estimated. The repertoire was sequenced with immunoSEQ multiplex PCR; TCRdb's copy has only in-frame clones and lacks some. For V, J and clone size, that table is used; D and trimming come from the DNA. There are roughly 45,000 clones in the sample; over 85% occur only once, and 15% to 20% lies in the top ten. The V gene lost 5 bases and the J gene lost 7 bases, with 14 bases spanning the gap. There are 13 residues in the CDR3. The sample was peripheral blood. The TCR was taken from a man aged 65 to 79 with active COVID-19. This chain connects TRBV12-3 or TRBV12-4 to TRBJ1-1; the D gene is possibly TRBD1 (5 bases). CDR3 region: CASSLIGGGEAFF. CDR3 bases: TGTGCCAGCAGTCTTATCGGGGGAGGTGAAGCTTTCTTT.